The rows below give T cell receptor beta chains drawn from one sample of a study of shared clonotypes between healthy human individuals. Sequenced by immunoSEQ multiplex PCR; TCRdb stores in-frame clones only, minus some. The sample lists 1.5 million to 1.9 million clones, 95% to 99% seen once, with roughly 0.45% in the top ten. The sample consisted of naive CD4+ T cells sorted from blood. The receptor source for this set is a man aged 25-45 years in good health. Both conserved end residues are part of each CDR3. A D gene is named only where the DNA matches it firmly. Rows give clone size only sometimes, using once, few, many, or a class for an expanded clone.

CDR3nt: TGTGCCATCAGTGACCCCGGGACAGGGACCTCCTACGAGCAGTACTTC
CDR3aa: CAISDPGTGTSYEQYF
d_gene: TRBD1
j_gene: TRBJ2-7
v_gene: TRBV10-3
abundance: -

CDR3nt: TGTGCCAGCAGTCGTCAGGAGACAGAGACCCAGTACTTC
CDR3aa: CASSRQETETQYF
d_gene: -
j_gene: TRBJ2-5
v_gene: TRBV6-1
abundance: -

CDR3nt: TGTGCCATCAGTCAGAGTGCAACTAATGAAAAACTGTTTTTT
CDR3aa: CAISQSATNEKLFF
d_gene: -
j_gene: TRBJ1-4
v_gene: TRBV10-3
abundance: -

CDR3nt: TGTGCCTGGAGTGCGGTTCAGGGTTACACCTTC
CDR3aa: CAWSAVQGYTF
d_gene: -
j_gene: TRBJ1-2
v_gene: TRBV30
abundance: -

CDR3nt: TGTGCCAGCAGCGAATCGGGACTAGCCCGCGAGCAGTTCTTC
CDR3aa: CASSESGLAREQFF
d_gene: TRBD2
j_gene: TRBJ2-1
v_gene: TRBV14
abundance: -

CDR3nt: TGTGCCAGCAGCTTTGGGGGTCCTAGGAACACCGGGGAGCTGTTTTTT
CDR3aa: CASSFGGPRNTGELFF
d_gene: -
j_gene: TRBJ2-2
v_gene: TRBV7-2
abundance: -

CDR3nt: TGTGCCAGCAGGGGGACTAGCGGGTACAATGAGCAGTTCTTC
CDR3aa: CASRGTSGYNEQFF
d_gene: TRBD2
j_gene: TRBJ2-1
v_gene: TRBV28
abundance: -

CDR3nt: TGTGCCAGCAGACGGACAAGGAACACTGAAGCTTTCTTT
CDR3aa: CASRRTRNTEAFF
d_gene: -
j_gene: TRBJ1-1
v_gene: TRBV11-2
abundance: -

CDR3nt: TGTGCCAGCAGCTTAACAGGGGGCGCGGCCAAAAACATTCAGTACTTC
CDR3aa: CASSLTGGAAKNIQYF
d_gene: TRBD1
j_gene: TRBJ2-4
v_gene: TRBV13
abundance: -

CDR3nt: TGTGCCAGTAGTAGAACAGCGGGACAGGGGTACAATGAGCAGTTCTTC
CDR3aa: CASSRTAGQGYNEQFF
d_gene: TRBD1
j_gene: TRBJ2-1
v_gene: TRBV19
abundance: -

CDR3nt: TGTGCCAGCAGTGCTCTAGACAGGGGGCGCGCGGAGACCCAGTACTTC
CDR3aa: CASSALDRGRAETQYF
d_gene: TRBD1
j_gene: TRBJ2-5
v_gene: TRBV2
abundance: once

CDR3nt: TGTGCCAGCAGCGGAGGCGGGGCCCTCCCCCGAGGCGGGGAGCAGTTCTTC
CDR3aa: CASSGGGALPRGGEQFF
d_gene: -
j_gene: TRBJ2-1
v_gene: TRBV7-2
abundance: -

CDR3nt: TGTGCCAGCTGTACTGGCAGGCAGAGAACTGAAGCTTTCTTT
CDR3aa: CASCTGRQRTEAFF
d_gene: -
j_gene: TRBJ1-1
v_gene: TRBV2
abundance: -

CDR3nt: TGCGCCAGCAGCTTGGCCGGAGGGGTGGAGACCCAGTACTTC
CDR3aa: CASSLAGGVETQYF
d_gene: -
j_gene: TRBJ2-5
v_gene: TRBV5-1
abundance: -

CDR3nt: TGCAGCGTTGTCCTAGCGCCCGCCTACGAGCAGTACTTC
CDR3aa: CSVVLAPAYEQYF
d_gene: -
j_gene: TRBJ2-7
v_gene: TRBV29-1
abundance: -

CDR3nt: TGTGCCAGCTTAACGCCGGGACAGACTTCCTACGAGCAGTACTTC
CDR3aa: CASLTPGQTSYEQYF
d_gene: TRBD1
j_gene: TRBJ2-7
v_gene: TRBV2
abundance: -

CDR3nt: TGCGCCAGCAGATTATCAGGGGCCGGGAACACTGAAGCTTTCTTT
CDR3aa: CASRLSGAGNTEAFF
d_gene: -
j_gene: TRBJ1-1
v_gene: TRBV4-3
abundance: -

CDR3nt: TGTGCCGCCCGTTGCGGGACTAGCGGGAGGCCTTGCACAGATACGCAGTATTTT
CDR3aa: CAARCGTSGRPCTDTQYF
d_gene: -
j_gene: TRBJ2-3
v_gene: TRBV21-1
abundance: -

CDR3nt: TGTGCCAGCAGACGCGGGACAGGGCTGACGCTGAGGGAGCAGTTCTTC
CDR3aa: CASRRGTGLTLREQFF
d_gene: TRBD1
j_gene: TRBJ2-1
v_gene: TRBV27
abundance: -

CDR3nt: TGCGCCAGCAGCCATACTAGCGGATTCACAGATACGCAGTATTTT
CDR3aa: CASSHTSGFTDTQYF
d_gene: TRBD2
j_gene: TRBJ2-3
v_gene: TRBV5-1
abundance: -

CDR3nt: TGCGCCAGCAGCCAAGGGCGGAGGGGACAGCGAGATGAAAAACTGTTTTTT
CDR3aa: CASSQGRRGQRDEKLFF
d_gene: TRBD1
j_gene: TRBJ1-4
v_gene: TRBV4-1
abundance: -

CDR3nt: TGCGCCAGCACCCCCCCGGGGGCGGGCTCCTACAATGAGCAGTTCTTC
CDR3aa: CASTPPGAGSYNEQFF
d_gene: -
j_gene: TRBJ2-1
v_gene: TRBV5-1
abundance: -

CDR3nt: TGTGCCAGCTCACCGGACAGGCCATTGGACACTGAAGCTTTCTTT
CDR3aa: CASSPDRPLDTEAFF
d_gene: TRBD1
j_gene: TRBJ1-1
v_gene: TRBV18
abundance: once

CDR3nt: TGCGCCAGCAGCTACGGTCAGGGTACGACGGTGACCCAGTACTTC
CDR3aa: CASSYGQGTTVTQYF
d_gene: -
j_gene: TRBJ2-5
v_gene: TRBV5-1
abundance: once

CDR3nt: TGCAGCGCCCTTAGCACAGATACGCAGTATTTT
CDR3aa: CSALSTDTQYF
d_gene: -
j_gene: TRBJ2-3
v_gene: TRBV29-1
abundance: -

CDR3nt: TGTGCCAGCAGTTACGACAGAAGCAATCAGCCCCAGCATTTT
CDR3aa: CASSYDRSNQPQHF
d_gene: -
j_gene: TRBJ1-5
v_gene: TRBV2
abundance: -

CDR3nt: TGTGCCAGCAGTTACCCGGGACTCCCAGACGAGCAGTACTTC
CDR3aa: CASSYPGLPDEQYF
d_gene: -
j_gene: TRBJ2-7
v_gene: TRBV6-6
abundance: -

CDR3nt: TGTGCCAGCAGTGACTCATACTTCGGGAGGGCGAACGTAGATGAGCAGTTCTTC
CDR3aa: CASSDSYFGRANVDEQFF
d_gene: TRBD2
j_gene: TRBJ2-1
v_gene: TRBV6-4
abundance: -

CDR3nt: TGTGCCAGCAGCTCGGGGCTAGAGCCCCAGCATTTT
CDR3aa: CASSSGLEPQHF
d_gene: -
j_gene: TRBJ1-5
v_gene: TRBV2
abundance: -

CDR3nt: TGCGCCAGCAGCTCCCAGGGGGGAGAAACTGAAGCTTTCTTT
CDR3aa: CASSSQGGETEAFF
d_gene: TRBD1
j_gene: TRBJ1-1
v_gene: TRBV5-1
abundance: once

CDR3nt: TGTGCCTGGAGGACAGGGGGTTCGAGGAACACTGAAGCTTTCTTT
CDR3aa: CAWRTGGSRNTEAFF
d_gene: TRBD1
j_gene: TRBJ1-1
v_gene: TRBV30
abundance: once

CDR3nt: TGTGCCATCAGTGCACAACAGGGATCCTCCTACAATGAGCAGTTCTTC
CDR3aa: CAISAQQGSSYNEQFF
d_gene: -
j_gene: TRBJ2-1
v_gene: TRBV10-3
abundance: -

CDR3nt: TGCGCCAGCAGTAACACAGCGGGATGGTCAGATACGCAGTATTTT
CDR3aa: CASSNTAGWSDTQYF
d_gene: TRBD2
j_gene: TRBJ2-3
v_gene: TRBV5-1
abundance: -

CDR3nt: TGTGCCAGCAGCGGTGGACAGGGGAACTATGGCTACACCTTC
CDR3aa: CASSGGQGNYGYTF
d_gene: TRBD1
j_gene: TRBJ1-2
v_gene: TRBV9
abundance: -

CDR3nt: TGCGCCAGCAGAGATCTAGCGGGGACCGCGAACACCGGGGAGCTGTTTTTT
CDR3aa: CASRDLAGTANTGELFF
d_gene: TRBD2
j_gene: TRBJ2-2
v_gene: TRBV5-1
abundance: -

CDR3nt: TGTGCCCGAAAAGGGTCCACAGATACGCAGTATTTT
CDR3aa: CARKGSTDTQYF
d_gene: -
j_gene: TRBJ2-3
v_gene: TRBV30
abundance: -

CDR3nt: TGCGCCAGCAGCCAGGGACAGGGAACCGAAAAACTGTTTTTT
CDR3aa: CASSQGQGTEKLFF
d_gene: TRBD1
j_gene: TRBJ1-4
v_gene: TRBV4-1
abundance: -

CDR3nt: TGTGCCAGCTCACCTACCGGGACAGGGCATATAGGCTACACCTTC
CDR3aa: CASSPTGTGHIGYTF
d_gene: TRBD1
j_gene: TRBJ1-2
v_gene: TRBV18
abundance: -

CDR3nt: TGTGCCAGCAGTTACCGGTTGAGCTATGGCTACACCTTC
CDR3aa: CASSYRLSYGYTF
d_gene: -
j_gene: TRBJ1-2
v_gene: TRBV6-5
abundance: -

CDR3nt: TGTGCTAGTGGTTTGGTACCTTCGTCTAGCGGGAGAGACAATGAGCAGTTCTTC
CDR3aa: CASGLVPSSSGRDNEQFF
d_gene: TRBD2
j_gene: TRBJ2-1
v_gene: TRBV12-5
abundance: -

CDR3nt: TGTGCCAGCAGCTCTGGGACGCTAAGAAGAATCGTCAGGAATGAGCAGTTCTTC
CDR3aa: CASSSGTLRRIVRNEQFF
d_gene: -
j_gene: TRBJ2-1
v_gene: TRBV11-2
abundance: -

CDR3nt: TGTGCCAGCAGCAGGAGGACTAGCGGCTCCTACGAGCAGTACTTC
CDR3aa: CASSRRTSGSYEQYF
d_gene: TRBD2
j_gene: TRBJ2-7
v_gene: TRBV7-9
abundance: -